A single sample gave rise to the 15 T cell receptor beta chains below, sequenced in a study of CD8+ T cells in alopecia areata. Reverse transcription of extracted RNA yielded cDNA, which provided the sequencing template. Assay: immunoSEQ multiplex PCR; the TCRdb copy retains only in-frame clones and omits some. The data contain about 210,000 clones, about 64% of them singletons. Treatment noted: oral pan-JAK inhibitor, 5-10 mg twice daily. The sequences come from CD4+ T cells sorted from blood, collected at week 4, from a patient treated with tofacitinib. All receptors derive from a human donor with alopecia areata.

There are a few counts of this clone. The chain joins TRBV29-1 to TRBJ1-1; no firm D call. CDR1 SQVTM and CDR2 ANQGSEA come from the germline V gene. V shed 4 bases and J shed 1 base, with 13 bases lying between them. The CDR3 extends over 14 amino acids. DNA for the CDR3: TGCAGCGTTGTAATAATTAGCAGGAACACTGAAGCTTTCTTT. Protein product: CSVVIISRNTEAFF.

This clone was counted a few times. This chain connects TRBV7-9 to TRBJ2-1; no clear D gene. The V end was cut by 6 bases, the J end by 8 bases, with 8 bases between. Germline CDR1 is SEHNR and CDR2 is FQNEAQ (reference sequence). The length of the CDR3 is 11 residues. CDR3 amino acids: CASSFTHEQFF. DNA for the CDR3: TGTGCCAGCAGTTTCACCCATGAGCAGTTCTTC.

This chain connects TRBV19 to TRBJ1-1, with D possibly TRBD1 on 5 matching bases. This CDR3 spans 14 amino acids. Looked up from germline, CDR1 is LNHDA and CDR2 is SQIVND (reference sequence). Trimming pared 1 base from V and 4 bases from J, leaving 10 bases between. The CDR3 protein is CASSIARGVTEAFF. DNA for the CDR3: TGTGCCAGTAGTATAGCTCGAGGGGTCACTGAAGCTTTCTTT.

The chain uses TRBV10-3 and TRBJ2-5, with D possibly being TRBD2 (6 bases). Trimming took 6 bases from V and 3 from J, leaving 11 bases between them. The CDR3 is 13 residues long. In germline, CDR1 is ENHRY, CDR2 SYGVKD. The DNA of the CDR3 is TGTGCCATCAGCGACGGGAGTAAAGAGACCCAGTACTTC. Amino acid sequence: CAISDGSKETQYF.

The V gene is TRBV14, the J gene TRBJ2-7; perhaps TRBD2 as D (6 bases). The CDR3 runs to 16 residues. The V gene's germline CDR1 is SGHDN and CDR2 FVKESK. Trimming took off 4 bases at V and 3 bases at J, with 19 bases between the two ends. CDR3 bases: TGTGCCAGCAGCCGGCAAGATGGGACTTGGAACTACGAGCAGTACTTC. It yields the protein CASSRQDGTWNYEQYF.

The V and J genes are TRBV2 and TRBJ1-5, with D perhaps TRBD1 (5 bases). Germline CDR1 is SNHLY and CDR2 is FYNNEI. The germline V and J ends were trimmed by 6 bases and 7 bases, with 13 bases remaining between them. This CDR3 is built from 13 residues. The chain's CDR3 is CASSPTGAQPQHF. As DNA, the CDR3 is TGTGCCAGCAGCCCCACAGGCGCGCAGCCCCAGCATTTT.

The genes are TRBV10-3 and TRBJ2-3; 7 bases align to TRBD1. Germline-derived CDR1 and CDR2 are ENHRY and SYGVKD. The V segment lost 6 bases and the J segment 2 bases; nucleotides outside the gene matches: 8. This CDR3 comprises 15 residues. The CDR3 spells CAISKGAGATDTQYF. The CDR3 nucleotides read TGTGCCATCAGCAAGGGGGCGGGCGCCACAGATACGCAGTATTTT.

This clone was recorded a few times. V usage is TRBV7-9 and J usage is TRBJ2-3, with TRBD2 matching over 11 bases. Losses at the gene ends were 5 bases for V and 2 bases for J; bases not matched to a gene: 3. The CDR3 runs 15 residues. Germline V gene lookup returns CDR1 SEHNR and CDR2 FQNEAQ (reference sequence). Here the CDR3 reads CASSNSGGATDTQYF. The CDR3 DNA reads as TGTGCCAGCAGCAATAGCGGGGGGGCCACAGATACGCAGTATTTT.

The CDR3 loop is CASSQDRAYNEQFF. Here the CDR3 DNA reads TGCGCCAGCAGCCAAGATAGGGCATACAATGAGCAGTTCTTC. The chain joins TRBV4-3 to TRBJ2-1; D is undetermined. Deletions cut 0 bases from V and 4 bases from J, with 7 bases between. This CDR3 contains 14 residues. CDR1 and CDR2 from the germline V gene are LGHNA and YSLEER.

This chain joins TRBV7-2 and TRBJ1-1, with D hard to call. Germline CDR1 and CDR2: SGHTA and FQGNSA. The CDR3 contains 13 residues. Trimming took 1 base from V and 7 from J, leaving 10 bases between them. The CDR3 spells CASSLGQFVEAFF. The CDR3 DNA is TGTGCCAGCAGCTTAGGCCAGTTTGTTGAAGCTTTCTTT.

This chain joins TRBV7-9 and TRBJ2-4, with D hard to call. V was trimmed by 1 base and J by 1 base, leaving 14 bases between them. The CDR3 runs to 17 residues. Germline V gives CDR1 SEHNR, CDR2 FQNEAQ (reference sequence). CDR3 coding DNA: TGTGCCAGCAGCTTAGACCTATACCCTGGGGCCAAAAACATTCAGTACTTC. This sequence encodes CASSLDLYPGAKNIQYF.

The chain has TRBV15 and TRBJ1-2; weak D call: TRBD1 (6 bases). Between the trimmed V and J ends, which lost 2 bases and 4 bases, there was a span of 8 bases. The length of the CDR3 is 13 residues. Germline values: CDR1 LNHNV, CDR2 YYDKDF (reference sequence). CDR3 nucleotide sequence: TGTGCCACCAGCAGACAGGGGCCCTATGGCTACACCTTC. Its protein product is CATSRQGPYGYTF.

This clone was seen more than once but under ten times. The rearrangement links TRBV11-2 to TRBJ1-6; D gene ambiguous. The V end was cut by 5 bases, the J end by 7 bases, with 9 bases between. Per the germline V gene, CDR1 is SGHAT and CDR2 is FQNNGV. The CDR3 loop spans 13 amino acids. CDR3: CASSPSLNSPLHF. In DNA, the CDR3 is TGTGCCAGCAGCCCTTCCCTGAATTCACCCCTCCACTTT.

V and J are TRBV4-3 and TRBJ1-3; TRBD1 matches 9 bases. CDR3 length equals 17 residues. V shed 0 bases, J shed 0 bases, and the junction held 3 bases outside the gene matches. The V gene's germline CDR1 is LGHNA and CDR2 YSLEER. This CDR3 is CASSQDPDRGSGNTIYF. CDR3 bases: TGCGCCAGCAGCCAAGATCCGGACAGGGGCTCTGGAAACACCATATATTTT.

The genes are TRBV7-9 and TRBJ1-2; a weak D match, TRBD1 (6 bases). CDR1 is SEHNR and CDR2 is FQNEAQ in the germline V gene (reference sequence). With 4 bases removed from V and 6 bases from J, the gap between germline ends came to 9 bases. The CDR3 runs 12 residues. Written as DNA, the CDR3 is TGTGCCAGCAGCTCGAACAGGGATGGCTACACCTTC. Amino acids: CASSSNRDGYTF.